The 2 T cell receptor beta chains listed next were all sequenced from one sample in a study of blood T cell repertoires in COVID-19 (dated by TCRdb to 2020 to 2022). Library construction relied on the immunoSEQ multiplex PCR assay. This is the immuneACCESS table as TCRdb keeps it, with only in-frame sequences that have V and J called. A part of the clones is gone; compared with another copy, unresolved V genes explain less than half, and the rest is unexplained. Recorded for this sample are around 30,000 clones; around 77% of them occurred a single time. The ten largest make up about a sixth of the sample. The sample consisted of peripheral blood. These receptors were collected from a human donor in a cohort sampled during active COVID-19.

This chain joins TRBV5-4 and TRBJ2-1, with 12 nucleotides matching TRBD2. The CDR3 runs to 18 residues. Looked up from germline, CDR1 is SGHNT and CDR2 is YYREEE (reference sequence). V lost 2 bases and J lost 0; bases outside the gene matches: 6. CDR3: CASSFILAGGVSYNEQFF. CDR3 DNA: TGTGCCAGCAGCTTTATCCTAGCGGGGGGGGTCTCCTACAATGAGCAGTTCTTC.

This rearrangement joins TRBV11-2 to TRBJ2-5; no clear D gene. The CDR3 totals 16 residues. Between the trimmed V and J ends, which lost 1 base and 4 bases, there was a span of 16 bases. Per germline, CDR1 SGHAT and CDR2 FQNNGV. The CDR3: CASSLGSSRRVETQYF. The DNA for the CDR3 is TGTGCCAGCAGCTTAGGTTCGAGCCGTCGGGTAGAGACCCAGTACTTC.